These 26 T cell receptor beta chains came from one sample sequenced in a study of shared clonotypes between healthy human individuals. The repertoire was sequenced with immunoSEQ multiplex PCR; TCRdb's copy has only in-frame clones and lacks some. The sample holds under 1,100,000 clones, around four fifths seen once. What was sequenced was memory CD4+ T cells sorted from blood. Subset specified: CD45RA-negative fraction. The origin of the receptors is a man between 18 and 35 years old in good health.

The genes are TRBV9 and TRBJ2-3, with D hard to call. The length of the CDR3 is 14 residues. Between the trimmed V and J ends, which lost 0 bases and 1 base, there was a span of 6 bases. CDR1 is SGDLS, CDR2 YYNGEE, per germline. Here the CDR3 reads CASSVARGTDTQYF. CDR3 coding DNA: TGTGCCAGCAGCGTAGCTCGGGGCACAGATACGCAGTATTTT. Complete variable domain (other parts from reference TRBV9 and TRBJ2-3): DSGVTQTPKHLITATGQRVTLRCSPRSGDLSVYWYQQSLDQGLQFLIQYYNGEERAKGNILERFSAQQFPDLHSELNLSSLELGDSALYFCASSVARGTDTQYFGPGTRLTVL.

The chain has TRBV30 and TRBJ1-4; unclear D gene. Germline lookup yields CDR1 GTSNPN and CDR2 SVGIG (reference sequence). The CDR3 consists of 14 residues. The germline V and J ends were trimmed by 0 bases and 8 bases, with 13 bases remaining between them. CDR3 sequence reads: CAWSVLRLREKLFF. The CDR3 DNA is TGTGCCTGGAGTGTACTAAGGCTTCGAGAAAAACTGTTTTTT.

The chain recombines TRBV6-5 with TRBJ1-5; D call uncertain. This CDR3 has 14 amino acids. The germline V gene encodes CDR1 MNHEY and CDR2 SVGAGI. Between the trimmed V and J ends, which lost 5 bases and 4 bases, there was a span of 12 bases. The DNA of the CDR3 is TGTGCCAGCAGTGGCGGAGCGAGTAATCAGCCCCAGCATTTT. Its protein is CASSGGASNQPQHF.

The V and J genes are TRBV11-1 and TRBJ2-3; D may match TRBD1 or TRBD2 (6 bases each). The CDR3 runs 17 residues. V was trimmed by 5 bases and J by 3 bases, leaving 21 bases between them. Germline V lookup: CDR1 SGHAT, CDR2 FQDESV (reference sequence). CDR3 nucleotides: TGTGCCAGCAGCCACTCAAGGGGGACTGTAGAGACAGATACGCAGTATTTT. Amino acids: CASSHSRGTVETDTQYF.

This chain connects TRBV5-1 to TRBJ1-1; 10 bases match TRBD1. The ends lost 2 bases at V and 5 bases at J; junction bases unmatched: 3. CDR1 and CDR2 from the germline V gene are SGHRS and YFSETQ. The CDR3 runs to 14 residues. Here the CDR3 reads CASSFWTGGTEAFF. The CDR3 DNA sequence: TGCGCCAGCAGCTTCTGGACAGGGGGAACTGAAGCTTTCTTT.

The rearrangement links TRBV7-6 to TRBJ2-5; TRBD1 matches at 9 bases. The last part of the DNA fits TRBJ2-7 better; the J call may be wrong. The germline V gene encodes CDR1 SGHVS and CDR2 FNYEAQ. The CDR3 is 14 amino acids. CDR3 amino acids: CASSPWTGDYEQYF. CDR3 in DNA: TGTGCCAGCAGCCCCTGGACAGGGGACTACGAGCAGTACTTC.

This chain links TRBV5-1 with TRBJ2-1; D may match TRBD1 or TRBD2 (5 bases each). This CDR3 has 19 amino acids. Germline V gene sequence: CDR1 SGHRS, CDR2 YFSETQ. The germline V and J ends were trimmed by 3 bases and 0 bases, with 22 bases remaining between them. The CDR3 nucleotides read TGCGCCAGCAGCTCCTTGGGGCGGGCGGACCCGTACTCCTACAATGAGCAGTTCTTC. This sequence encodes CASSSLGRADPYSYNEQFF.

This chain connects TRBV12-2 to TRBJ2-5; the table names TRBD1, a call not compared with the DNA. TRBV12-2 is listed as a pseudogene. This CDR3 spans 16 amino acids. The CDR3 loop reads CASRLAERTGKETQYF. The CDR3 nucleotides read TGTGCAAGTCGCTTAGCCGAAAGGACAGGGAAAGAGACCCAGTACTTC.

The sample holds one count of this clone. This rearrangement joins TRBV5-4 to TRBJ1-2, with 7 bases aligning to TRBD1. The CDR3 consists of 14 residues. CDR1 and CDR2 from the germline V gene are SGHNT and YYREEE (reference sequence). J lost 7 bases, V lost 5 bases, and 11 bases had no gene match. This chain's CDR3 is CASRLTQGIGGYTF. CDR3 nucleotide sequence: TGTGCCAGCAGGTTAACACAGGGGATTGGTGGCTACACCTTC.

The J gene is TRBJ2-5, the V gene TRBV15; 8 nucleotides match TRBD2. Germline loops: CDR1 LNHNV, CDR2 YYDKDF (reference sequence). The CDR3 length is 16 residues. Trimming cost V 0 bases and J 5 bases; bases outside gene matches: 8. In DNA form, the CDR3 reads TGTGCCACCAGCAGAGATCTCTCCCGGGGGGGGGAGACCCAGTACTTC. Its protein is CATSRDLSRGGETQYF.

This chain connects TRBV5-1 to TRBJ2-7; D may be TRBD1 or TRBD2 (5 bases each). Germline CDR1 and CDR2: SGHRS and YFSETQ. CDR3 length equals 14 residues. The V end lost 4 bases, the J end lost 5 bases, and 16 bases lay between the germline ends. The CDR3 DNA reads TGCGCCAGCAGCCCGGTCCCGGGACGGGACGAGCAGTACTTC. Translation gives CASSPVPGRDEQYF.

J is TRBJ1-2 and V is TRBV6-1, with D unclear. V lost 6 bases to trimming and J lost 2 bases, with 16 bases between them. The CDR3 has 15 residues. CDR1 and CDR2 (germline): MNHNS, SASEGT. As DNA, the CDR3 is TGTGCCAGCAGGCTAATGGCCTTGGAGAACTATGGCTACACCTTC. It is translated as CASRLMALENYGYTF.

This clone has only one observation. The chain couples TRBV9 to TRBJ2-1; no clear D. Trimming removed 0 bases from V and 3 bases from J, with 10 bases in between. The germline CDR1 and CDR2 sequences are SGDLS and YYNGEE. The CDR3 extends over 15 amino acids. The CDR3 protein is CASSVGSGIYNEQFF. The DNA of the CDR3 is TGTGCCAGCAGCGTAGGAAGTGGTATCTACAATGAGCAGTTCTTC. Full variable domain (remainder filled in from reference TRBV9 and TRBJ2-1): DSGVTQTPKHLITATGQRVTLRCSPRSGDLSVYWYQQSLDQGLQFLIQYYNGEERAKGNILERFSAQQFPDLHSELNLSSLELGDSALYFCASSVGSGIYNEQFFGPGTRLTVL.

This clone was observed many times. This sequence joins TRBV5-1 and TRBJ2-3; 11 bases match TRBD2. With 4 bases clipped from V and 2 bases from J, the junction kept 6 bases outside the gene matches. The CDR3 is made up of 16 amino acids. Per germline, CDR1 SGHRS and CDR2 YFSETQ. The CDR3 here is CASSTLAGGSTDTQYF. CDR3 bases: TGCGCCAGCAGCACCCTAGCGGGGGGCTCCACAGATACGCAGTATTTT.

The J gene is TRBJ2-1, the V gene TRBV27, with D unclear. The V end lost 7 bases, the J end lost 12 bases, and 13 bases lay between the germline ends. The CDR3 totals 11 residues. Germline V gene sequence: CDR1 MNHEY, CDR2 SMNVEV (reference sequence). CDR3: CASKAGVRQFF. The DNA of the CDR3 is TGTGCCAGCAAGGCCGGCGTTCGGCAGTTCTTC.

The chain combines TRBV18 with TRBJ2-2; 7 nucleotides line up with TRBD1. The V and J ends lost 6 bases and 0 bases, in that order; junction bases with no gene match: 4. From germline, CDR1 is KGHSH and CDR2 LQKENI. The CDR3 totals 15 residues. CDR3 loop: CASSAGTANTGELFF. In DNA form, the CDR3 reads TGTGCCAGCTCGGCCGGGACAGCGAACACCGGGGAGCTGTTTTTT.

The chain uses TRBV9 and TRBJ2-2; 9 bases are a match to TRBD2. In germline, CDR1 is SGDLS, CDR2 YYNGEE. With 0 bases clipped from V and 6 bases from J, the junction kept 3 bases outside the gene matches. This CDR3 region has 15 residues. The CDR3: CASSVGLAVAGELFF. Written as DNA, the CDR3 is TGTGCCAGCAGCGTAGGACTAGCGGTGGCCGGGGAGCTGTTTTTT.

The genes are TRBV6-6 and TRBJ1-4; D gene ambiguous. Germline CDR1 and CDR2: MNHNY and SVGAGI (reference sequence). The CDR3 consists of 15 residues. V shed 6 bases and J shed 3 bases, with 14 bases lying between them. The CDR3 loop reads CASRYIGLANEKLFF. Here the CDR3 DNA reads TGTGCCAGCAGATACATAGGGCTAGCTAATGAAAAACTGTTTTTT.

Of note for this clone: Given a much more abundant clone one base away, this may be a read error. The chain uses TRBV21-1 and TRBJ2-3; the DNA was not used to check the table's D call, TRBD2. TRBV21-1 is marked as a pseudogene. CDR3 size: 12 residues. The CDR3 nucleotides read TGTGCCAGCAACTACAACACAGATACGCAGTATTTT. It encodes CASNYNTDTQYF.

V usage is TRBV5-4 and J usage is TRBJ2-7; D is possibly TRBD1 or TRBD2 (6 bases each). V lost 3 bases and J lost 5, with 15 bases in between. Per the germline V gene, CDR1 is SGHNT and CDR2 is YYREEE (reference sequence). The CDR3 has 14 residues. In DNA form, the CDR3 reads TGTGCCAGCAGCTATCCGGGGGCCAGCGACGAGCAGTACTTC. It encodes CASSYPGASDEQYF.

As to this clone: One end of the junction varies from germline; a read error may be responsible. This sequence joins TRBV7-7 and TRBJ2-1, with D hard to call. CDR3 size: 13 residues. The V gene's germline CDR1 is SSHAT and CDR2 FNYEAQ (reference sequence). CDR3 DNA sequence: TGTGCTAGCAGCTTAGATAGGCACAATGAGCAGTTCTTC. Amino acids: CASSLDRHNEQFF.

The chain links TRBV21-1 to TRBJ2-1. TRBV21-1 is recorded as a pseudogene. The CDR3 length is 16 residues. CDR3 in DNA: TGTGCCAGCAGCAGGGCTAGTGGCCCCCCCAACAATGAGCAGTTCTTC. Translating gives CASSRASGPPNNEQFF.

This clone was seen a single time. The chain combines TRBV6-1 with TRBJ2-1; 7 nucleotides align to TRBD2. Per the germline V gene, CDR1 is MNHNS and CDR2 is SASEGT. J was trimmed by 0 bases and V by 0 bases; bases with no gene match: 5. The CDR3 has 17 residues. CDR3 bases: TGTGCCAGCAGTGAAGCGCGGTCTAGCGGCTCCTACAATGAGCAGTTCTTC. It specifies CASSEARSSGSYNEQFF.

The chain is built from TRBV5-3 and TRBJ2-7; the match to TRBD1 covers 9 bases. TRBV5-3 is filed as an ORF, its function uncertain. The CDR3 contains 15 residues. V shed 0 bases, J shed 2 bases, and the junction held 3 bases outside the gene matches. The DNA for the CDR3 is TGTGCCAGAAGCTTGGGGACAGGGGTCCCCTACGAGCAGTACTTC. Translating gives CARSLGTGVPYEQYF.

V gene TRBV5-1 combines with J gene TRBJ2-1; D may be TRBD1 (5 bases). CDR1 SGHRS and CDR2 YFSETQ come from the germline V gene. V dropped 6 bases and J dropped 3 bases, with 10 bases sitting between them. The CDR3 sequence is 13 residues long. The CDR3 here is CASNLGHYNEQFF. The CDR3 region has the DNA TGCGCCAGCAACTTAGGACACTACAATGAGCAGTTCTTC.

V and J are TRBV2 and TRBJ1-4; D not certain. The V gene's germline CDR1 is SNHLY and CDR2 FYNNEI. Trimming cost V 4 bases and J 8 bases, with 17 bases left between them. The CDR3 loop spans 15 amino acids. The CDR3 region is CASSAEQILAEKLFF. CDR3 nucleotides: TGTGCCAGCAGTGCCGAACAGATTCTGGCGGAAAAACTGTTTTTT.